The entry that follows covers one T cell receptor beta chain sequence. The sample belongs to a study of T cell changes during pregnancy in multiple sclerosis. Clones were read by immunoSEQ multiplex PCR, and TCRdb kept only the in-frame ones, dropping some. This sample has 70,000 to 100,000 clones, with around 90% found just once. J lost 0 bases, V lost 6 bases, and 5 bases had no gene match. CDR1 is SQVTM and CDR2 is ANQGSEA in the germline V gene. The CDR3 totals 14 residues. This sample comprised peripheral blood, obtained in the first trimester of pregnancy. The TCR originated in a female donor with multiple sclerosis, enrolled in a pregnancy study. The genes are TRBV29-1 and TRBJ2-1; 7 nucleotides match TRBD2. The CDR3 DNA follows: TGCAGCGTAAAAGCGGGAAGCTCCTACAATGAGCAGTTCTTC. It translates to CSVKAGSSYNEQFF.